The 8 T cell receptor beta chains in this list originate from one sample, sequenced in a study of T cell changes during pregnancy in multiple sclerosis (dated by TCRdb to the late 2010s). The library was produced with the immunoSEQ multiplex PCR assay. What TCRdb holds here is the immuneACCESS table cut down to in-frame rearrangements. Part of the clones is not present; checked against another copy, under half of the missing clones reflect an unresolved V gene, and the others are unexplained. The sample yields about 50,000 clones; about 93% were counted once. 0.61% of the sample comes from the top ten. The sequences come from CD4+ T cells from peripheral blood mononuclear cells, collected after pregnancy. The receptors stem from a female donor in good health, enrolled as a control in a pregnancy study.

With regard to this clone: A junction end diverges from the germline sequence, so it may reflect a read error. The chain combines TRBV25-1 with TRBJ2-1; D gene ambiguous. This CDR3 comprises 14 residues. The germline gives CDR1 MGHDK, CDR2 SYGVNS. The CDR3 DNA is TGTGCCAGCAGCGAATCAGACTTTATTGTAGAGCAGTTCTTC. Its translation is CASSESDFIVEQFF.

V usage is TRBV9 and J usage is TRBJ2-2, with unresolved D. This CDR3 is 13 amino acids long. The V end was cut by 0 bases, the J end by 7 bases, with 7 bases between. In germline, CDR1 is SGDLS, CDR2 YYNGEE. DNA of the CDR3: TGTGCCAGCAGCGTAGGTTTTAGCGGGGAGCTGTTTTTT. It codes for CASSVGFSGELFF. Combining the CDR3 with reference TRBV9 and TRBJ2-2 gives the whole variable domain DSGVTQTPKHLITATGQRVTLRCSPRSGDLSVYWYQQSLDQGLQFLIQYYNGEERAKGNILERFSAQQFPDLHSELNLSSLELGDSALYFCASSVGFSGELFFGEGSRLTVL.

The gene calls are TRBV28 and TRBJ1-1; maybe TRBD1 (5 bases). There are 15 residues in the CDR3. Trimming cost V 1 base and J 4 bases, with 13 bases left between them. Germline CDR1 and CDR2: MDHEN and SYDVKM. The CDR3: CASSLLRGVVTEAFF. DNA of the CDR3: TGTGCCAGCAGTTTATTAAGGGGCGTGGTCACTGAAGCTTTCTTT.

V and J are TRBV29-1 and TRBJ1-3, with D possibly TRBD1 on 6 matching bases. This CDR3 is 13 amino acids long. Germline V gene sequence: CDR1 SQVTM, CDR2 ANQGSEA. The V and J ends lost 0 bases and 9 bases respectively, with 12 bases between them. The CDR3 nucleotides are TGCAGCGTTGAAGACGTCAGGGGCAGCACCATATATTTT. Translated, it gives CSVEDVRGSTIYF.

The V call is TRBV7-8, the J call TRBJ2-7; 7 nucleotides agree with TRBD2. The CDR3 sequence is 14 residues long. Germline V gene sequence: CDR1 SGHVS, CDR2 FQNEAQ. V was pared by 4 bases and J by 4 bases, with 7 bases of the junction left unmatched. CDR3 nucleotide sequence: TGTGCCAGCAGCTCTTTGCTGGGACTATACGAGCAGTACTTC. Residues: CASSSLLGLYEQYF.

This rearrangement joins TRBV9 to TRBJ2-1; 12 bases agree with TRBD2. Germline V gene data show CDR1 as SGDLS and CDR2 as YYNGEE. V shed 4 bases, J shed 4 bases, and the junction held 18 bases outside the gene matches. The CDR3 sequence is 20 residues long. The CDR3: CASSLRLTSGGPGGYNEQFF. CDR3 DNA sequence: TGTGCCAGCAGCCTACGCTTGACTAGCGGGGGCCCCGGGGGATACAATGAGCAGTTCTTC.

This chain joins TRBV19 and TRBJ2-3; possible D gene TRBD2, 5 bases. The germline CDR1 and CDR2 sequences are LNHDA and SQIVND (reference sequence). The CDR3 contains 17 residues. Trimming pared 1 base from V and 2 bases from J, leaving 16 bases between. The CDR3 region has the DNA TGTGCCAGTAGTATAGGGTCCGGCGGGTGGTACACAGATACGCAGTATTTT. This translates into CASSIGSGGWYTDTQYF. Drawing the rest from reference TRBV19 and TRBJ2-3, the complete variable domain is DGGITQSPKYLFRKEGQNVTLSCEQNLNHDAMYWYRQDPGQGLRLIYYSQIVNDFQKGDIAEGYSVSREKKESFPLTVTSAQKNPTAFYLCASSIGSGGWYTDTQYFGPGTRLTVL.

The chain recombines TRBV7-2 with TRBJ2-7; 8 bases are shared with TRBD1. Trimming cost V 1 base and J 4 bases; bases outside gene matches: 9. Germline V lookup: CDR1 SGHTA, CDR2 FQGNSA. This CDR3 region has 16 residues. This CDR3 reads CASSLGQGASLYEQYF. Here the CDR3 DNA reads TGTGCCAGCAGCTTAGGGCAGGGGGCGTCGCTTTACGAGCAGTACTTC.